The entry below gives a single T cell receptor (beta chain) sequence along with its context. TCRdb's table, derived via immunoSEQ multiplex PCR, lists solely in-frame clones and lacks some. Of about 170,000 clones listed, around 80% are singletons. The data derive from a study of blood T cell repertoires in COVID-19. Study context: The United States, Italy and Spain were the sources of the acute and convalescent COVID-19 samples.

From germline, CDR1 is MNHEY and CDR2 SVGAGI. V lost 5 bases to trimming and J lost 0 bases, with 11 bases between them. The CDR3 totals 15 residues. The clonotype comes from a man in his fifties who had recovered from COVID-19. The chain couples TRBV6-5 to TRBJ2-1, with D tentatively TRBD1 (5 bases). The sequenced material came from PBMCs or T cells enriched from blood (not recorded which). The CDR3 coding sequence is TGTGCCAGCAGTACACAGGAAAGCTCCTACAATGAGCAGTTCTTC. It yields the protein CASSTQESSYNEQFF.